This TCR beta chain was sequenced in a study of control samples from healthy donors and cancer patients. Here immunoSEQ multiplex PCR was the method, and the copy in TCRdb shows in-frame clones only, minus some. The profile shows approximately 110,000 clones, just over 90% of them singletons. Trimming shortened V by 2 bases and J by 6 bases, and 19 bases separated the two germline ends. Germline V gene lookup returns CDR1 KGHSH and CDR2 LQKENI. The CDR3 extends over 16 amino acids. The specimen was blood. This TCR was sampled from a young woman in good health. The chain combines TRBV18 with TRBJ1-1, with a weak D call TRBD1 (5 bases). CDR3 sequence reads: CASSPGHAGFGAEAFF. The CDR3, as DNA: TGTGCCAGCTCACCAGGGCATGCAGGGTTCGGAGCTGAAGCTTTCTTT.